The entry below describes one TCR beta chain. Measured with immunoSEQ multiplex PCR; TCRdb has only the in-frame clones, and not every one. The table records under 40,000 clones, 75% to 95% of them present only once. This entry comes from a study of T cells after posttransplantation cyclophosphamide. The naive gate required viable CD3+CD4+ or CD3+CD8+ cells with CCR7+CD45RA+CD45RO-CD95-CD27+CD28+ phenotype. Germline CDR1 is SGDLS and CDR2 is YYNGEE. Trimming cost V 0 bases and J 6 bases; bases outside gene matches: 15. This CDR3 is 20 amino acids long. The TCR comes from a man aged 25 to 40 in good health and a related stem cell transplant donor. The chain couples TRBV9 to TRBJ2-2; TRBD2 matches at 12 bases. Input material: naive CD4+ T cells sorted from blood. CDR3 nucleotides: TGTGCCAGCAGCGTAGAGCCTCTTCCTAGCGGGGGGGCATTCGCCGGGGAGCTGTTTTTT. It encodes CASSVEPLPSGGAFAGELFF.